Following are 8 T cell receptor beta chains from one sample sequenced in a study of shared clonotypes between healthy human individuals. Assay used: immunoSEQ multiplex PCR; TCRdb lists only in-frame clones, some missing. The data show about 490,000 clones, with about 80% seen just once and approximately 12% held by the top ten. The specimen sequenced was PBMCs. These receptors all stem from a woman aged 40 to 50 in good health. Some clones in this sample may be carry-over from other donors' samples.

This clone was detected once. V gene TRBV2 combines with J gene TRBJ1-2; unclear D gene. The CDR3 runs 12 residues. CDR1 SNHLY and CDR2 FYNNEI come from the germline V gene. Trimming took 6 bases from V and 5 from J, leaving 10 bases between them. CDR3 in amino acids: CASSVETYGYTF. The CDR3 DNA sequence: TGTGCCAGCAGCGTGGAGACGTATGGCTACACCTTC.

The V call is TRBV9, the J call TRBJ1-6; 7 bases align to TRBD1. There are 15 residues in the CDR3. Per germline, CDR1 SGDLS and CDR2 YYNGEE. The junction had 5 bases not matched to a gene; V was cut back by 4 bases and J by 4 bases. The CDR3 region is CASSPWTGYNSPLHF. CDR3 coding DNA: TGTGCCAGCAGCCCTTGGACAGGTTATAATTCACCCCTCCACTTT. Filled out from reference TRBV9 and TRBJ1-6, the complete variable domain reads DSGVTQTPKHLITATGQRVTLRCSPRSGDLSVYWYQQSLDQGLQFLIQYYNGEERAKGNILERFSAQQFPDLHSELNLSSLELGDSALYFCASSPWTGYNSPLHFGNGTRLTVT.

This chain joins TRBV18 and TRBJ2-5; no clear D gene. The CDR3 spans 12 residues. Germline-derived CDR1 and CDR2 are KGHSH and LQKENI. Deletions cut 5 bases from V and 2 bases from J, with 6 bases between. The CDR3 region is CASSNYQETQYF. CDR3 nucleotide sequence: TGTGCCAGCTCAAATTATCAAGAGACCCAGTACTTC.

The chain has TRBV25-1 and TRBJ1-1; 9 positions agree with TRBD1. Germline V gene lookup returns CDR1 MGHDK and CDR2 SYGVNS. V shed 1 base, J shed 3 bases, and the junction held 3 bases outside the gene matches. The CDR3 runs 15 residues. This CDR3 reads CASSESRQGDTEAFF. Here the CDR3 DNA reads TGTGCCAGCAGTGAATCAAGACAGGGGGACACTGAAGCTTTCTTT.

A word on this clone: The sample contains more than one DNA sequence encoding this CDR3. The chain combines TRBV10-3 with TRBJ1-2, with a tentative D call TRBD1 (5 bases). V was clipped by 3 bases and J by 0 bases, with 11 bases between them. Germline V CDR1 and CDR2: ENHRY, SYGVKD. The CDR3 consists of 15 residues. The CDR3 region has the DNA TGTGCCATCAGTGACCCGGGGCAGGCTAACTATGGCTACACCTTC. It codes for CAISDPGQANYGYTF.

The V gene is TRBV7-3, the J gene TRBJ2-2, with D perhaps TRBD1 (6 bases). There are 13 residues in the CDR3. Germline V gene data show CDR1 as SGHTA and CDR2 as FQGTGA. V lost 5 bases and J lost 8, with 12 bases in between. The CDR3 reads CASSVSQGGELFF. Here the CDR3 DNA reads TGTGCCAGCAGCGTATCACAGGGTGGGGAGCTGTTTTTT.

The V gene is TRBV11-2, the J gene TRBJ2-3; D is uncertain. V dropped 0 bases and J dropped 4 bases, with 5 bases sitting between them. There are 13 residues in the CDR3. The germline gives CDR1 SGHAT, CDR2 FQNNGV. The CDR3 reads CASSLEPADTQYF. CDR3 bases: TGTGCCAGCAGCTTAGAACCGGCAGATACGCAGTATTTT. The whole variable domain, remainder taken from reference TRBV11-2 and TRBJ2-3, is EAGVAQSPRYKIIEKRQSVAFWCNPISGHATLYWYQQILGQGPKLLIQFQNNGVVDDSQLPKDRFSAERLKGVDSTLKIQPAKLEDSAVYLCASSLEPADTQYFGPGTRLTVL.

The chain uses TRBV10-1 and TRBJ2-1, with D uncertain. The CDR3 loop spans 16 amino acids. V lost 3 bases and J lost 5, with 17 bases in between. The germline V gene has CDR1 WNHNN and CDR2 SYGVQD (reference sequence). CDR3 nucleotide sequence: TGCGCCAGCAGTGAACCCCCGGACCGGACCAACAATGAGCAGTTCTTC. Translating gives CASSEPPDRTNNEQFF.